This T cell receptor (beta chain) was sequenced in a study of somatic mutations in cytotoxic T cells in rheumatoid arthritis. Overall study: Some V beta antibody-stained T-cell populations were flow-sorted at nearly 100% purity, including V beta1+ cells sequenced for TCRB. Study observations and caveats: Rheumatoid arthritis patients, but not healthy controls, exhibited increasing CD8+ clonality with age. For CD8+ T-cell clonality, rheumatoid arthritis patients and age-matched healthy controls did not differ significantly. Antigens bound by the expanded CD8+ clones were not identified.

The CDR3 runs to 13 residues. V was pared by 3 bases and J by 4 bases, with 10 bases between. The V gene's germline CDR1 is KGHSH and CDR2 LQKENI. The method was immunoSEQ multiplex PCR; TCRdb's version includes in-frame clones alone and lacks a portion of them. The data contain tens of thousands of clones, 84% of them seen just once; the ten biggest clones take up 3% to 3.5%. This clone is a singleton in its sample. As yet, its antigen is unknown. The clonotype comes from a man in his forties in good health. V usage is TRBV18 and J usage is TRBJ2-7, with D possibly TRBD2 on 6 matching bases. Specimen: CD8+ T cells sorted from blood. The CDR3, as DNA: TGTGCCAGCTCACCGGCGGGAAAATACGAGCAGTACTTC. This gives the protein CASSPAGKYEQYF.